One sample yielded the 30 T cell receptor beta chains listed below, sequenced in a study of immune cell composition in non-small cell lung cancer. Libraries were prepared by immunoSEQ multiplex PCR; TCRdb keeps only in-frame clonotypes and omits some of them. This repertoire shows about 2,200 clones, 69% found once; its top ten account for about 16%. Normal lung sampling was at least 3 cm from the tumour, as distant as possible. The specimen was non-adjacent lung tissue. These receptors were collected from a human donor with non-small cell lung cancer.

The chain uses TRBV4-1 and TRBJ2-3, with a tentative D call TRBD2 (6 bases). The CDR3 contains 16 residues. The V end was cut by 2 bases, the J end by 2 bases, with 14 bases between. Germline loops: CDR1 MGHRA, CDR2 YSYEKL. The CDR3 DNA reads TGCGCCAGCAGCCAAATTCAACGGGGGAACACAGATACGCAGTATTTT. This gives the protein CASSQIQRGNTDTQYF.

This sequence joins TRBV19 and TRBJ1-2; 7 bases fit TRBD1. The CDR3 is made up of 14 amino acids. Looked up from germline, CDR1 is LNHDA and CDR2 is SQIVND (reference sequence). J lost 3 bases, V lost 7 bases, and 8 bases had no gene match. The CDR3 region is CASNRQGIDYGYTF. CDR3 DNA sequence: TGTGCCAGTAACCGACAGGGAATAGACTATGGCTACACCTTC. The full variable domain, completed using reference TRBV19 and TRBJ1-2, is DGGITQSPKYLFRKEGQNVTLSCEQNLNHDAMYWYRQDPGQGLRLIYYSQIVNDFQKGDIAEGYSVSREKKESFPLTVTSAQKNPTAFYLCASNRQGIDYGYTFGSGTRLTVV.

V usage is TRBV11-3 and J usage is TRBJ2-5, with TRBD1 identical over 11 bases. The CDR3 spans 17 residues. Germline values: CDR1 SGHNT, CDR2 YENEEA. J lost 1 base, V lost 1 base, and 5 bases had no gene match. The CDR3 DNA sequence: TGTGCCAGCAGCTTAGGGGGGACAGGGGGATTCCAAGAGACCCAGTACTTC. This translates into CASSLGGTGGFQETQYF.

The V gene is TRBV6-6, the J gene TRBJ1-2; D is perhaps TRBD1 (5 bases). Between the trimmed V and J ends, which lost 7 bases and 6 bases, there was a span of 12 bases. CDR1 and CDR2 from the germline V gene are MNHNY and SVGAGI (reference sequence). CDR3 size: 12 residues. DNA for the CDR3: TGTGCCAGCACCCAGGGACTGGATGGCTACACCTTC. Protein sequence: CASTQGLDGYTF.

V gene TRBV4-1 combines with J gene TRBJ1-5, with D unresolved. The V gene lost 0 bases and the J gene lost 1 base, with 10 bases spanning the gap. CDR1 is MGHRA and CDR2 is YSYEKL in the germline V gene. This CDR3 contains 16 residues. In DNA, the CDR3 is TGCGCCAGCAGCCAAGATCCGTGGGCAAGCAATCAGCCCCAGCATTTT. It encodes CASSQDPWASNQPQHF.

By sample share, this clone is medium-sized (0.01 to 0.1%). The chain carries TRBV10-2 and TRBJ1-1; perhaps TRBD1 as D (6 bases). V gave up 1 base and J gave up 0 bases, with 15 bases separating them. The CDR3 length is 17 residues. Looked up from germline, CDR1 is WSHSY and CDR2 is SAAADI. CDR3 DNA: TGCGCCAGCAGTGAGTGGGGCACAGGGATTATGAACACTGAAGCTTTCTTT. Translating gives CASSEWGTGIMNTEAFF.

This clone was observed once. The chain employs TRBV5-6 and TRBJ2-5; possibly TRBD2 for D (7 bases). The CDR3 has 16 amino acids. The V gene lost 0 bases and the J gene lost 2 bases, with 14 bases spanning the gap. Germline V CDR1 and CDR2: SGHDT, YYEEEE. The chain's CDR3 is CASSLGGGLGQETQYF. CDR3 nucleotide sequence: TGTGCCAGCAGCTTGGGGGGGGGCTTGGGTCAAGAGACCCAGTACTTC.

By sample share, this clone is large. This chain uses TRBV11-3 with TRBJ2-7; D call uncertain. The CDR3 covers 14 residues. V was trimmed by 4 bases and J by 4 bases, leaving 14 bases between them. CDR1 is SGHNT, CDR2 YENEEA, per germline. CDR3 sequence (DNA): TGTGCCAGCAGCTCAATAGCTGGGTCTTACGAGCAGTACTTC. Its translation is CASSSIAGSYEQYF.

The chain has TRBV18 and TRBJ1-1; D unresolved. Trimming took off 2 bases at V and 1 base at J, with 5 bases between the two ends. The CDR3 spans 13 residues. CDR1 and CDR2 from the germline V gene are KGHSH and LQKENI. For the CDR3, the DNA is TGTGCCAGCTCACCAAACGGGAACACTGAAGCTTTCTTT. Its protein product is CASSPNGNTEAFF.

This chain uses TRBV18 with TRBJ2-3; the match to TRBD2 covers 8 bases. The V gene's germline CDR1 is KGHSH and CDR2 LQKENI. The CDR3 runs to 14 residues. The J segment lost 3 bases and the V segment lost 5 bases, leaving 4 bases of the junction unmatched. The CDR3 loop reads CASSIAGPTDTQYF. The CDR3 DNA sequence: TGTGCCAGCTCAATAGCGGGGCCTACAGATACGCAGTATTTT.

This clone was seen once. The genes are TRBV5-4 and TRBJ2-1; 8 bases line up with TRBD1. Germline CDR1 is SGHNT and CDR2 is YYREEE (reference sequence). The CDR3 has 16 amino acids. V was clipped by 0 bases and J by 7 bases; unmatched bases: 9. The CDR3 loop is CASSLEFRDRINEQFF. The CDR3 DNA is TGTGCCAGCAGCTTGGAGTTCAGGGACAGGATAAATGAGCAGTTCTTC.

V usage is TRBV6-6 and J usage is TRBJ1-2, with 7 bases aligning to TRBD1. CDR1 and CDR2 (germline): MNHNY, SVGAGI (reference sequence). With V trimmed by 6 bases and J by 8 bases, 15 bases remained unmatched. The CDR3 contains 15 residues. The CDR3 DNA follows: TGTGCCAGCAGGGTAAACCAGGGGGGCGGTGCAGGCTACACCTTC. Amino acid sequence: CASRVNQGGGAGYTF.

V usage is TRBV7-8 and J usage is TRBJ1-5; weak D call: TRBD1 (6 bases). The length of the CDR3 is 16 residues. V gave up 5 bases and J gave up 3 bases, with 17 bases separating them. CDR1 and CDR2 (germline): SGHVS, FQNEAQ. The CDR3 protein is CASSPRSGGHNQPQHF. CDR3 nucleotides: TGTGCCAGCAGCCCACGCAGCGGGGGCCACAATCAGCCCCAGCATTTT. Based on the CDR3 plus reference TRBV7-8 and TRBJ1-5, the full variable domain is GAGVSQSPRYKVAKRGQDVALRCDPISGHVSLFWYQQALGQGPEFLTYFQNEAQLDKSGLPSDRFFAERPEGSVSTLKIQRTQQEDSAVYLCASSPRSGGHNQPQHFGDGTRLSIL.

The chain links TRBV11-3 to TRBJ2-1; 9 nucleotides line up with TRBD2. Germline V gives CDR1 SGHNT, CDR2 YENEEA. The CDR3 has 15 residues. V shed 0 bases and J 10 bases; nucleotides not matched to a gene: 7. CDR3 DNA: TGTGCCAGCAGCTTAGATGGCGGGGGGGCGGACGAGCAGTTCTTC. Protein sequence: CASSLDGGGADEQFF.

The V call is TRBV5-7, the J call TRBJ2-7; 13 bases are a match to TRBD2. TRBV5-7 is assigned to the ORF class and has an uncertain function. With 5 bases clipped from V and 5 bases from J, the junction kept 7 bases outside the gene matches. This CDR3 is built from 15 residues. The CDR3 bases are TGTGCCAGCAGACTATTTACTAGCGGGGGGGACGAGCAGTACTTC. Residues: CASRLFTSGGDEQYF.

The chain has TRBV18 and TRBJ1-1, with TRBD1 as a possible D gene (6 bases). CDR1 and CDR2 (germline): KGHSH, LQKENI. The CDR3 runs 14 residues. V was trimmed by 3 bases and J by 8 bases, leaving 16 bases between them. The CDR3 bases are TGTGCCAGCTCACCCCAGGGGCCCGGGAAAGAAGCTTTCTTT. Translation gives CASSPQGPGKEAFF.

The chain employs TRBV6-1 and TRBJ1-1; D unresolved. V shed 4 bases and J shed 4 bases, with 16 bases lying between them. This CDR3 spans 15 amino acids. The germline V gene has CDR1 MNHNS and CDR2 SASEGT. CDR3 coding DNA: TGTGCCAGCAGTGGGAGTTCCGCACGACGCACTGAAGCTTTCTTT. This encodes CASSGSSARRTEAFF.

The V and J genes are TRBV19 and TRBJ1-3, with 7 bases fitting TRBD1. The CDR3 totals 15 residues. V gave up 5 bases and J gave up 4 bases; unmatched junction bases: 8. Germline V gene sequence: CDR1 LNHDA, CDR2 SQIVND (reference sequence). CDR3 loop: CASSSPTGDGNTIYF. CDR3 coding DNA: TGTGCCAGTAGTTCTCCTACAGGGGACGGAAACACCATATATTTT. Looking up the rest from reference TRBV19 and TRBJ1-3 gives the full variable domain: DGGITQSPKYLFRKEGQNVTLSCEQNLNHDAMYWYRQDPGQGLRLIYYSQIVNDFQKGDIAEGYSVSREKKESFPLTVTSAQKNPTAFYLCASSSPTGDGNTIYFGEGSWLTVV.

The genes are TRBV6-1 and TRBJ1-1; TRBD1 agrees at 9 bases. The V gene end was trimmed by 6 bases and the J gene end by 2 bases; junction bases not matched to a gene: 4. This CDR3 region has 14 residues. Germline loops: CDR1 MNHNS, CDR2 SASEGT. The DNA for the CDR3 is TGTGCCAGCAGCCTGACAGGGGGAAACACTGAAGCTTTCTTT. It is translated as CASSLTGGNTEAFF.

This chain uses TRBV10-2 with TRBJ2-3; 10 nucleotides align to TRBD2. Germline trimming cut 0 bases from V and 3 bases from J; bases unmatched to any gene: 6. The CDR3 totals 17 residues. Looked up from germline, CDR1 is WSHSY and CDR2 is SAAADI. CDR3 sequence reads: CASSESVAGGLTDTQYF. CDR3 in DNA: TGCGCCAGCAGTGAGTCAGTAGCGGGGGGATTAACAGATACGCAGTATTTT.

The chain has TRBV9 and TRBJ1-3; maybe TRBD1 (5 bases). The V and J ends lost 1 base and 4 bases respectively, with 9 bases between them. CDR1 is SGDLS and CDR2 is YYNGEE in the germline V gene. The CDR3 length is 14 residues. The CDR3, as DNA: TGTGCCAGCAGCGTATTTACAGGCGGAAACACCATATATTTT. Protein sequence: CASSVFTGGNTIYF.

V and J are TRBV11-2 and TRBJ2-1; D is possibly TRBD2 (6 bases). The CDR3 totals 13 residues. The germline V gene encodes CDR1 SGHAT and CDR2 FQNNGV. V was shortened by 7 bases and J by 3 bases, with 10 bases between the two germline ends. Here the CDR3 reads CASNTGDYNEQFF. Here the CDR3 DNA reads TGTGCCAGCAACACGGGGGACTACAATGAGCAGTTCTTC.

The chain carries TRBV7-2 and TRBJ2-7; D perhaps matches TRBD2 (6 bases). Trimming removed 2 bases at V and 6 bases at J, with 20 bases between. The CDR3 spans 16 residues. Germline assignment: CDR1 SGHTA and CDR2 FQGNSA. The CDR3 loop reads CASSLQFGQGGIEQYF. The CDR3 DNA reads TGTGCCAGCAGCTTACAATTTGGGCAGGGCGGGATCGAGCAGTACTTC.

The chain joins TRBV21-1 to TRBJ1-1; no check of the table's D call, TRBD1, against the DNA was made. TRBV21-1 is a known pseudogene. This CDR3 contains 18 residues. The CDR3 coding sequence is TGTGCCAGCAGCTCTCGGACCGGGACAGGGGTCGTTTGGACTGAAGCTTTCTTT. This sequence encodes CASSSRTGTGVVWTEAFF.

In its sample, this clone was seen a few times. The CDR3 spells CASSQDDVGRGTGYTF. For the CDR3, the DNA is TGCGCCAGCAGCCAAGATGATGTGGGCAGGGGTACCGGCTACACCTTC. The rearrangement links TRBV4-3 to TRBJ1-2, with a weak D call TRBD1 (6 bases). The CDR3 contains 16 residues. V was trimmed by 0 bases and J by 8 bases, leaving 19 bases between them. The germline gives CDR1 LGHNA, CDR2 YSLEER.

V usage is TRBV6-6 and J usage is TRBJ1-3; D is ambiguous. V was cut by 4 bases and J by 2 bases, with 3 bases left in between. There are 12 residues in the CDR3. Germline V CDR1 and CDR2: MNHNY, SVGAGI (reference sequence). The CDR3 nucleotides are TGTGCCAGCAGTTCGGCTGGAAACACCATATATTTT. Translated: CASSSAGNTIYF.

In its sample, this clone was seen once. The chain recombines TRBV29-1 with TRBJ1-2, with D unclear. Germline values: CDR1 SQVTM, CDR2 ANQGSEA. V was pared by 6 bases and J by 8 bases, with 16 bases between. The CDR3 length is 12 residues. The CDR3 nucleotides read TGCAGCGTGGAGGGCGAAGATGGAGGCTACACCTTC. Residues: CSVEGEDGGYTF. The full variable domain, in which reference TRBV29-1 and TRBJ1-2 provide the parts outside the CDR3, is SAVISQKPSRDICQRGTSLTIQCQVDSQVTMMFWYRQQPGQSLTLIATANQGSEATYESGFVIDKFPISRPNLTFSTLTVSNMSPEDSSIYLCSVEGEDGGYTFGSGTRLTVV.

The rearrangement links TRBV9 to TRBJ1-3; D unclear. The length of the CDR3 is 16 residues. Germline CDR1 reads SGDLS; CDR2 reads YYNGEE. Trimming cost V 4 bases and J 4 bases, with 18 bases left between them. The CDR3, as DNA: TGTGCCAGCAGCCAGCTAGACTCAGCACCAGGAAACACCATATATTTT. Translation: CASSQLDSAPGNTIYF.

The rearrangement uses TRBV27 and TRBJ1-5; D not resolved. Germline CDR1 is MNHEY and CDR2 is SMNVEV (reference sequence). The CDR3 spans 15 residues. V lost 2 bases, J lost 3 bases, and 11 bases lay in between. The CDR3 DNA follows: TGTGCCAGCAGTTTAATTCCAGGTTACAATCAGCCCCAGCATTTT. Amino acids: CASSLIPGYNQPQHF.

The rearrangement joins TRBV14 to TRBJ1-1, with D maybe TRBD1 (5 bases). The V gene lost 1 base and the J gene lost 6 bases, with 12 bases spanning the gap. This CDR3 spans 14 amino acids. Germline V CDR1 and CDR2: SGHDN, FVKESK. The CDR3 loop is CASSQGLGAPEAFF. Written as DNA, the CDR3 is TGTGCCAGCAGCCAAGGATTAGGGGCCCCTGAAGCTTTCTTT.